Listed here are 11 T cell receptor beta chains from one sample, sequenced in a study of cytomegalovirus exposure and HLA in healthy donors (dated by TCRdb to 2016 to 2017). Libraries were prepared through the immunoSEQ multiplex PCR assay. TCRdb retrieved this table from immuneACCESS and kept in-frame rearrangements only. Not all clones are present; in checked studies, unresolved V genes account for under half, and no reason is known for the remainder. Counted in this sample were 70,000 or so clones; approximately 90% of them appeared once. 3% to 3.5% of the sample lies in the top ten. The sample was PBMCs. The source of these receptors is a man aged 18 to 30 in good health and CMV-seronegative.

This CDR3 reads CASSSGPRGPEKLFF. CDR3 nucleotide sequence: TGTGCCAGCAGCTCCGGCCCCAGGGGGCCTGAAAAACTGTTTTTT. The chain uses TRBV7-9 and TRBJ1-4, with 8 bases fitting TRBD1. Losses at the gene ends were 4 bases for V and 7 bases for J; bases not matched to a gene: 8. The CDR3 has 15 amino acids. From germline, CDR1 is SEHNR and CDR2 FQNEAQ (reference sequence).

This clone was detected once. This chain joins TRBV28 and TRBJ2-5; D remains unclear. CDR3 length equals 16 residues. Per the germline V gene, CDR1 is MDHEN and CDR2 is SYDVKM. V was pared by 3 bases and J by 7 bases, with 21 bases between. Here the CDR3 DNA reads TGTGCCAGCAGTTTCGGTTCGACGGCGGTCGCTGCGACCCAGTACTTC. This codes for CASSFGSTAVAATQYF.

The V and J genes are TRBV29-1 and TRBJ2-2, with 8 bases aligning to TRBD2. The CDR3 length is 15 residues. The junction had 6 bases not matched to a gene; V was cut back by 4 bases and J by 2 bases. The germline V gene encodes CDR1 SQVTM and CDR2 ANQGSEA. CDR3 loop: CSVVGGDSNTGELFF. The DNA for the CDR3 is TGCAGCGTTGTCGGGGGGGACTCAAACACCGGGGAGCTGTTTTTT.

V and J are TRBV4-3 and TRBJ2-2, with 10 bases lining up with TRBD1. Germline CDR1 and CDR2: LGHNA and YSLEER. J gave up 6 bases and V 4 bases, and 8 bases lay outside the gene matches. The CDR3 loop spans 16 amino acids. CDR3 in DNA: TGCGCCAGCAGCCGAACGGGACAGGGGTTGTCCGGGGAGCTGTTTTTT. Translated, it gives CASSRTGQGLSGELFF.

The chain recombines TRBV7-9 with TRBJ1-2, with 7 bases identical to TRBD1. V trimming: 4 bases; J trimming: 8 bases; junction bases outside the gene matches: 10. This CDR3 contains 14 residues. Germline V CDR1 and CDR2: SEHNR, FQNEAQ (reference sequence). The CDR3 region is CASSSTYRGQGYTF. DNA of the CDR3: TGTGCCAGCAGCTCGACTTACAGGGGTCAGGGCTACACCTTC.

The chain has TRBV19 and TRBJ1-1; possible D gene TRBD1, 5 bases. From germline, CDR1 is LNHDA and CDR2 SQIVND (reference sequence). The CDR3 loop spans 15 amino acids. With 3 bases removed from V and 3 bases from J, the gap between germline ends came to 14 bases. The CDR3 nucleotides are TGTGCCAGTAGTATCGCGCGGGGGACTTACACTGAAGCTTTCTTT. The encoded protein is CASSIARGTYTEAFF.

This clone was seen a single time. The J gene is TRBJ2-7, the V gene TRBV18, with 8 bases lining up with TRBD2. The CDR3 is 14 residues long. The junction had 2 bases not matched to a gene; V was cut back by 3 bases and J by 1 base. The germline gives CDR1 KGHSH, CDR2 LQKENI. This chain's CDR3 is CASSPSGISYEQYF. CDR3 DNA: TGTGCCAGCTCACCTAGCGGGATTTCCTACGAGCAGTACTTC.

The V call is TRBV6-6, the J call TRBJ2-7; 7 bases fit TRBD1. The CDR3 consists of 13 residues. The V gene end was trimmed by 6 bases and the J gene end by 3 bases; junction bases not matched to a gene: 5. In germline, CDR1 is MNHNY, CDR2 SVGAGI (reference sequence). The CDR3 region is CASRPTGNYEQYF. The CDR3 bases are TGTGCCAGCAGGCCGACAGGGAACTACGAGCAGTACTTC.

V and J are TRBV4-2 and TRBJ2-7; maybe TRBD1 (5 bases). CDR3 length: 14 amino acids. Germline V lookup: CDR1 LGHNA, CDR2 YNFKEQ. Trimming stripped 1 base from V and 2 bases from J, with 9 bases between. For the CDR3, the DNA is TGTGCCAGCAGCCAAGTACAGGACCCCTACGAGCAGTACTTC. Translating gives CASSQVQDPYEQYF.

In this sample, this clone turned up once. The chain links TRBV7-3 to TRBJ1-1; D not resolved. The CDR3 runs 13 residues. The V and J ends lost 1 base and 4 bases respectively, with 7 bases between them. Germline assignment: CDR1 SGHTA and CDR2 FQGTGA. This CDR3 reads CASSLISSTEAFF. In DNA, the CDR3 is TGTGCCAGCAGCTTAATTTCGAGCACTGAAGCTTTCTTT.

V gene TRBV9 combines with J gene TRBJ1-3; TRBD1 might be the D (6 bases). V lost 5 bases to trimming and J lost 2 bases, with 14 bases between them. This CDR3 region has 15 residues. Looked up from germline, CDR1 is SGDLS and CDR2 is YYNGEE. The CDR3 region is CASRGGRGTGNTIYF. The CDR3 DNA sequence: TGTGCCAGCAGAGGGGGTCGGGGTACTGGAAACACCATATATTTT. The variable domain in full, with the rest retrieved from reference TRBV9 and TRBJ1-3, is DSGVTQTPKHLITATGQRVTLRCSPRSGDLSVYWYQQSLDQGLQFLIQYYNGEERAKGNILERFSAQQFPDLHSELNLSSLELGDSALYFCASRGGRGTGNTIYFGEGSWLTVV.